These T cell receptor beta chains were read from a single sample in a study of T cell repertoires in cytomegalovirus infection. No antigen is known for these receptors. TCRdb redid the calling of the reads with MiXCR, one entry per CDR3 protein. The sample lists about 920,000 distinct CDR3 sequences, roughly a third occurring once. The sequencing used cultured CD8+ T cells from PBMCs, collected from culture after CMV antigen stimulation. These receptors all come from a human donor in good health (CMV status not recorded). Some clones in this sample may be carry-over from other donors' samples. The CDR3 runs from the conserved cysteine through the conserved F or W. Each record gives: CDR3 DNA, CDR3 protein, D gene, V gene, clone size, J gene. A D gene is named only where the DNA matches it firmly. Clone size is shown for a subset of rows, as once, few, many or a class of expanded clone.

CDR3 DNA: TGTGCCACCAGCGGGACACGGGGAGGCAATGGAAAACTGTTTTTT
CDR3 protein: CATSGTRGGNGKLFF
D gene: -
V gene: TRBV15
clone size: many
J gene: TRBJ1-4

CDR3 DNA: TGCGCCAGCAGCCAAGAGTGGCCTAACAATGAGCAGTTCTTC
CDR3 protein: CASSQEWPNNEQFF
D gene: -
V gene: TRBV4-1
clone size: few
J gene: TRBJ2-1

CDR3 DNA: TGCGCCAGCAGCGATGCGAGTAAGAATCAGCCCCAGCATTTT
CDR3 protein: CASSDASKNQPQHF
D gene: -
V gene: TRBV4-1
clone size: -
J gene: TRBJ1-5

CDR3 DNA: TGTGCCAGCAGAAACAGCTATGGCTACACCTTC
CDR3 protein: CASRNSYGYTF
D gene: -
V gene: TRBV12-3/TRBV12-4
clone size: -
J gene: TRBJ1-2

CDR3 DNA: TGTGTCAGCAGCCTCGCGGGGGGCCAAGAGACCCAGTACTTC
CDR3 protein: CVSSLAGGQETQYF
D gene: TRBD2
V gene: TRBV6-2/TRBV6-3
clone size: -
J gene: TRBJ2-5

CDR3 DNA: TGTGCCAGTAGCCCGGGACGGGGCAGTGAAAAACTGTTTTTT
CDR3 protein: CASSPGRGSEKLFF
D gene: -
V gene: TRBV19
clone size: few
J gene: TRBJ1-4

CDR3 DNA: TGTGCCAGCAGTTTAGCTCTTGGGGAGGTGGACTATGGCTACACCTTC
CDR3 protein: CASSLALGEVDYGYTF
D gene: -
V gene: TRBV12-3/TRBV12-4
clone size: -
J gene: TRBJ1-2

CDR3 DNA: TGTGCCAGCAGCCAAGCCCTAGGACAGGCGACCTACAATGAGCAGTTCTTC
CDR3 protein: CASSQALGQATYNEQFF
D gene: TRBD1
V gene: TRBV14
clone size: few
J gene: TRBJ2-1

CDR3 DNA: TGTGTCAGCAGCACCAGCGGGGGAGGGTACAATGAGCAGTTCTTC
CDR3 protein: CVSSTSGGGYNEQFF
D gene: TRBD2
V gene: TRBV7-2
clone size: few
J gene: TRBJ2-1

CDR3 DNA: TGTGCCAGCAGCCCCACAGGGGGTTCAGCTTTCTTT
CDR3 protein: CASSPTGGSAFF
D gene: TRBD1
V gene: TRBV5-6
clone size: -
J gene: TRBJ1-1

CDR3 DNA: TGTGCCAGCAGCGTCGGGACAGGGGGTATTGAGCAGTTCTTC
CDR3 protein: CASSVGTGGIEQFF
D gene: TRBD1
V gene: TRBV9
clone size: once
J gene: TRBJ2-1

CDR3 DNA: TGTGCCAGCAGTTTCCGAGGGGGGTCGAACACCGGGGAGCTGTTTTTT
CDR3 protein: CASSFRGGSNTGELFF
D gene: -
V gene: TRBV28
clone size: -
J gene: TRBJ2-2

CDR3 DNA: TGTGCCAGCAGCTTAGTAGGCGGGCGGGGGAGAGAGACCCAGTACTTC
CDR3 protein: CASSLVGGRGRETQYF
D gene: TRBD2
V gene: TRBV7-9
clone size: few
J gene: TRBJ2-5

CDR3 DNA: TGTGCCAGGGACAGGGATCAGCCCCAGCATTTT
CDR3 protein: CARDRDQPQHF
D gene: TRBD1
V gene: TRBV7-9
clone size: few
J gene: TRBJ1-5

CDR3 DNA: TGCAGCGTTGATTCGGGACAGGGGGGGTACGAGCAGTACTTC
CDR3 protein: CSVDSGQGGYEQYF
D gene: TRBD1
V gene: TRBV29-1
clone size: -
J gene: TRBJ2-7

CDR3 DNA: TGTGCCAGCAGCCTCCGGGGACAGGGGGTTGAAAAACTGTTTTTT
CDR3 protein: CASSLRGQGVEKLFF
D gene: TRBD1
V gene: TRBV7-9
clone size: few
J gene: TRBJ1-4

CDR3 DNA: TGTGCCAGCAGCCAAGACGGGGGTGACGGGGATGAGCAGTTCTTC
CDR3 protein: CASSQDGGDGDEQFF
D gene: -
V gene: TRBV4-2
clone size: -
J gene: TRBJ2-1

CDR3 DNA: TGTGCCATCAGTGACGGACAGGGGTCCGATGAAAAACTGTTTTTT
CDR3 protein: CAISDGQGSDEKLFF
D gene: TRBD1
V gene: TRBV10-3
clone size: few
J gene: TRBJ1-4

CDR3 DNA: TGTGCCATCAGCCCTGGGACAGGGAGGTTCCGGGGCTACACCTTC
CDR3 protein: CAISPGTGRFRGYTF
D gene: TRBD1
V gene: TRBV10-3
clone size: -
J gene: TRBJ1-2

CDR3 DNA: TGTGCCAGCAGCCTTACAGGGGGCGCGTCTGAAGCTTTCTTT
CDR3 protein: CASSLTGGASEAFF
D gene: TRBD1
V gene: TRBV11-3
clone size: -
J gene: TRBJ1-1

CDR3 DNA: TGTGCCAGCAGTTACAGGCCCGCGGGGAACACCGGGGAGCTGTTTTTT
CDR3 protein: CASSYRPAGNTGELFF
D gene: -
V gene: TRBV6-2/TRBV6-3
clone size: -
J gene: TRBJ2-2

CDR3 DNA: TGTGCCAGCAGTTACCCGGGACAGGGGGCTCCTAATTCACCCCTCCACTTT
CDR3 protein: CASSYPGQGAPNSPLHF
D gene: TRBD1
V gene: TRBV28
clone size: -
J gene: TRBJ1-6

CDR3 DNA: TGTGCCAGCAGCCGTACGACAAGTTTGAATTCACCCCTCCACTTT
CDR3 protein: CASSRTTSLNSPLHF
D gene: -
V gene: TRBV3-1
clone size: few
J gene: TRBJ1-6

CDR3 DNA: TGTGCCATCAGATCACTAGCGGGAGCCCAAGAGACCCAGTACTTC
CDR3 protein: CAIRSLAGAQETQYF
D gene: TRBD2
V gene: TRBV10-3
clone size: few
J gene: TRBJ2-5

CDR3 DNA: TGTGCCAGCAGTGAAGTGGTGGCCCAGTACTTC
CDR3 protein: CASSEVVAQYF
D gene: -
V gene: TRBV6-1
clone size: few
J gene: TRBJ2-5

CDR3 DNA: TGTGCCAGCAGCCCTGTAGGGATGCGGATGAAGAACACTGAAGCTTTCTTT
CDR3 protein: CASSPVGMRMKNTEAFF
D gene: -
V gene: TRBV7-2
clone size: many
J gene: TRBJ1-1